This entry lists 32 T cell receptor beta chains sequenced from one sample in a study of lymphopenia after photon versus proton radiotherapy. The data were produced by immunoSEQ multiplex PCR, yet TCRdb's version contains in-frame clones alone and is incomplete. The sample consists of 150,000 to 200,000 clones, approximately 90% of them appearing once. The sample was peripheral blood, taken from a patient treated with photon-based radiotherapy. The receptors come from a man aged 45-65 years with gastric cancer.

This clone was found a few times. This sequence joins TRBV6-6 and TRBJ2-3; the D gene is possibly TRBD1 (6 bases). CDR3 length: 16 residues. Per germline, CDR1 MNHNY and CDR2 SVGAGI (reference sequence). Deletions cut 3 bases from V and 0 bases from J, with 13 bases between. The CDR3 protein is CASSYVQGGSTDTQYF. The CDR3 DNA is TGTGCCAGCAGTTATGTACAGGGTGGGAGCACAGATACGCAGTATTTT.

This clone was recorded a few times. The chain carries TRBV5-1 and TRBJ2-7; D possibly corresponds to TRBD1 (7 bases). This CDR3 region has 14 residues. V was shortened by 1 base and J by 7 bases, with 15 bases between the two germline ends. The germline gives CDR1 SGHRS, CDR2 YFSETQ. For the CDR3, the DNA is TGCGCCAGCAGCTTGCGACAGGGAGGTTGGGAGCAGTACTTC. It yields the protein CASSLRQGGWEQYF.

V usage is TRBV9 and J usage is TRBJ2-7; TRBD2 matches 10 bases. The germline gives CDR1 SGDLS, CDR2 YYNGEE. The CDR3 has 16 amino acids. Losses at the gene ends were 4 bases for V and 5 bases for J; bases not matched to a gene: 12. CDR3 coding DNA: TGTGCCAGCAGCTCCCCTCCTAGCGGGAGTAGCAACGAGCAGTACTTC. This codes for CASSSPPSGSSNEQYF.

The CDR3 DNA reads as TGTGCCAGCGCCCCGGGGGTAGGGGAGAACTACGAGCAGTACTTC. This sequence encodes CASAPGVGENYEQYF. V is TRBV28 and J is TRBJ2-7, with D possibly TRBD2 on 6 matching bases. Germline assignment: CDR1 MDHEN and CDR2 SYDVKM. Trimming removed 8 bases at V and 3 bases at J, with 20 bases between. There are 15 residues in the CDR3.

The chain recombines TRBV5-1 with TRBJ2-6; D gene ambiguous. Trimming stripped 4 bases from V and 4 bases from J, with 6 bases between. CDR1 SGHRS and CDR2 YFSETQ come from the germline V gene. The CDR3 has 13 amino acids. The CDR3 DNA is TGCGCCAGCAGCCTGGAGGGGGCCAACGTCCTGACTTTC. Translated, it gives CASSLEGANVLTF.

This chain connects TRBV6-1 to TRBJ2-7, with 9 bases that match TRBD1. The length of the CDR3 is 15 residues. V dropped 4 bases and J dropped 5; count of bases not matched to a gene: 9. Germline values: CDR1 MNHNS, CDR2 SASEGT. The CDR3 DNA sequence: TGTGCCAGCAGTGTGGGGACAGGGAATTGGAACGAGCAGTACTTC. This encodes CASSVGTGNWNEQYF.

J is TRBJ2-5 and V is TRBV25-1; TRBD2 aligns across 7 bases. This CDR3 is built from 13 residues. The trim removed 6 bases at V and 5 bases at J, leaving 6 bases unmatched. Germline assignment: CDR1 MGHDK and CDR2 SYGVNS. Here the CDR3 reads CASSLGGVETQYF. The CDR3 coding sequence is TGTGCCAGCAGCTTGGGGGGGGTGGAGACCCAGTACTTC. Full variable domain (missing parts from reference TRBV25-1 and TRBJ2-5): EADIYQTPRYLVIGTGKKITLECSQTMGHDKMYWYQQDPGMELHLIHYSYGVNSTEKGDLSSESTVSRIRTEHFPLTLESARPSHTSQYLCASSLGGVETQYFGPGTRLLVL.

The CDR3 sequence is CANYRDSHEKLFF. As DNA, the CDR3 is TGTGCCAACTACCGGGACAGCCATGAAAAACTGTTTTTT. The chain combines TRBV21-1 with TRBJ1-4; the table names TRBD1, a call not compared with the DNA. TRBV21-1 is noted as a pseudogene. CDR3 size: 13 residues.

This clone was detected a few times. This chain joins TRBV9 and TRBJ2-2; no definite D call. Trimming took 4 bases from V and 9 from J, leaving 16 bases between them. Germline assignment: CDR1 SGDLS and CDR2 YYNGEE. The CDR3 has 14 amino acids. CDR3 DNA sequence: TGTGCCAGCAGCAGAGAAGGAACTGGCTGGGAGCTGTTTTTT. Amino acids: CASSREGTGWELFF. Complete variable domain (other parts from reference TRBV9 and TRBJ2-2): DSGVTQTPKHLITATGQRVTLRCSPRSGDLSVYWYQQSLDQGLQFLIQYYNGEERAKGNILERFSAQQFPDLHSELNLSSLELGDSALYFCASSREGTGWELFFGEGSRLTVL.

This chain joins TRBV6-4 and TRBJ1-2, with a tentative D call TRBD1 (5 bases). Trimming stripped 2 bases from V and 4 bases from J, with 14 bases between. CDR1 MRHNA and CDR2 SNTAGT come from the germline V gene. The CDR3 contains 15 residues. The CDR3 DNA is TGTGCCAGCAGTGACACCGACCGGGACCCCTATGGCTACACCTTC. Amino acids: CASSDTDRDPYGYTF.

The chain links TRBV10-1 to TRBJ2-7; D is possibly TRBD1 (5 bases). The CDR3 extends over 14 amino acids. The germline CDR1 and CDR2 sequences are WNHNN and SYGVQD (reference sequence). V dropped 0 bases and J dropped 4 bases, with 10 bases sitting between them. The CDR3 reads CASSESDREYEQYF. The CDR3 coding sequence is TGCGCCAGCAGTGAGTCTGACAGAGAGTACGAGCAGTACTTC.

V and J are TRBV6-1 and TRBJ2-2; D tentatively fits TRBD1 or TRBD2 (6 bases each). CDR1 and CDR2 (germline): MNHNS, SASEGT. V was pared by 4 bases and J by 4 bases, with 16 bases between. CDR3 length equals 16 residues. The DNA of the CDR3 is TGTGCCAGCAGTGGGGGGGCTGGCGGGGTCACCGGGGAGCTGTTTTTT. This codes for CASSGGAGGVTGELFF.

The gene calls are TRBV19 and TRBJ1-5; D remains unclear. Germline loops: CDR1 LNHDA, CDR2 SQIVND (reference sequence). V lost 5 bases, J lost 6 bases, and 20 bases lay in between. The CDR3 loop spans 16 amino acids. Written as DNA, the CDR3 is TGTGCCAGTAGTCCTGCCGGACGAGGGTACGGTCAGCCCCAGCATTTT. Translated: CASSPAGRGYGQPQHF.

CDR3 residues: CASSLEAGNIYNEQFF. CDR3 nucleotide sequence: TGCGCCAGCAGCTTGGAGGCAGGGAATATCTACAATGAGCAGTTCTTC. The rearrangement joins TRBV5-1 to TRBJ2-1; possibly TRBD1 for D (5 bases). The V end was cut by 0 bases, the J end by 3 bases, with 13 bases between. This CDR3 has 16 amino acids. Per the germline V gene, CDR1 is SGHRS and CDR2 is YFSETQ.

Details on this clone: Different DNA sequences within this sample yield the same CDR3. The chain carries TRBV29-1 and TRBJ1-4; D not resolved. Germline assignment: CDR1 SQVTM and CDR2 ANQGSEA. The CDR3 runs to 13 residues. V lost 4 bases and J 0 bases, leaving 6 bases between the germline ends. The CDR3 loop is CSVGATTNEKLFF. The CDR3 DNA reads TGCAGCGTTGGCGCAACAACTAATGAAAAACTGTTTTTT.

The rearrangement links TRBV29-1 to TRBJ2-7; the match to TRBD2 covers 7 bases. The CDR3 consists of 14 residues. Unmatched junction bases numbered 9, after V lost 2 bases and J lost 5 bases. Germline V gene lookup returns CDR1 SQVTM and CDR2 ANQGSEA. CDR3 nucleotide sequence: TGCAGCGTTGAAACCGGGGGGAGAAGGAACGAGCAGTACTTC. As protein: CSVETGGRRNEQYF.

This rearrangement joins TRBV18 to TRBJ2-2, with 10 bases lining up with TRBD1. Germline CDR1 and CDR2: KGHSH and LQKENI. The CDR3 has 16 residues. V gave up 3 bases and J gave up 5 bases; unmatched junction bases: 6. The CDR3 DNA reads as TGTGCCAGCTCACCCAGACAGGGGGCGGATACCGGGGAGCTGTTTTTT. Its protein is CASSPRQGADTGELFF.

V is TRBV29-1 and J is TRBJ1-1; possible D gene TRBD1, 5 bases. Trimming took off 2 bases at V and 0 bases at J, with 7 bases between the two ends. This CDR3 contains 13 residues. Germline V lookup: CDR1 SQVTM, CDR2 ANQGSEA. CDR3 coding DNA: TGCAGCGTTGAAACCAGGGTGAACACTGAAGCTTTCTTT. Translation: CSVETRVNTEAFF.

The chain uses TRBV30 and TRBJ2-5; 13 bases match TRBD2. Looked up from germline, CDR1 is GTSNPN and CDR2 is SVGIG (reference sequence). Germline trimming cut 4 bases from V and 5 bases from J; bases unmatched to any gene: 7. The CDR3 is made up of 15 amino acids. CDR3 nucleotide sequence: TGTGCCTGGACTCCGGGACTAGCGGGAATGGAGACCCAGTACTTC. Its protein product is CAWTPGLAGMETQYF.

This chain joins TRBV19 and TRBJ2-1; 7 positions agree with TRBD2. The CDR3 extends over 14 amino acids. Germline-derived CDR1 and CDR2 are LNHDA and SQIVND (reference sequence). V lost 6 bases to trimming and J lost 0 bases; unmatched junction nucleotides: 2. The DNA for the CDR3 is TGTGCCAGTAGCGGGAGGCCCTCCTACAATGAGCAGTTCTTC. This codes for CASSGRPSYNEQFF. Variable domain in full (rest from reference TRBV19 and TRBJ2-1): DGGITQSPKYLFRKEGQNVTLSCEQNLNHDAMYWYRQDPGQGLRLIYYSQIVNDFQKGDIAEGYSVSREKKESFPLTVTSAQKNPTAFYLCASSGRPSYNEQFFGPGTRLTVL.

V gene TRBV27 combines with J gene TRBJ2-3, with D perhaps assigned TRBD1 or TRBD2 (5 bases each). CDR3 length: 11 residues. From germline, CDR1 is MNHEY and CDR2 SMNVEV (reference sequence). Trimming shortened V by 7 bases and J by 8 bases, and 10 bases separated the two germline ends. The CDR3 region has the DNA TGTGCCAGCACCGAGGGGCGTACGCAGTATTTT. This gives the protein CASTEGRTQYF.

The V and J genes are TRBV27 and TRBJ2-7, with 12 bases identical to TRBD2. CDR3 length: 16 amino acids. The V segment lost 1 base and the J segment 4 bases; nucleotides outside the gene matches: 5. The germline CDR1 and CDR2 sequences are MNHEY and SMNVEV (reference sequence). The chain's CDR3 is CASSLWASGRVYEQYF. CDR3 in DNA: TGTGCCAGCAGTTTATGGGCTAGCGGGAGGGTTTACGAGCAGTACTTC.

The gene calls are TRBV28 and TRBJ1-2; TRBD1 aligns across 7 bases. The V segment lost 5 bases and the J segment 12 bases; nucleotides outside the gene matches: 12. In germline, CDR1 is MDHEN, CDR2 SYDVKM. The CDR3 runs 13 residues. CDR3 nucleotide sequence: TGTGCCAGCAGTCGTACCGGGACAGAGAAAAACACCTTC. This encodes CASSRTGTEKNTF.

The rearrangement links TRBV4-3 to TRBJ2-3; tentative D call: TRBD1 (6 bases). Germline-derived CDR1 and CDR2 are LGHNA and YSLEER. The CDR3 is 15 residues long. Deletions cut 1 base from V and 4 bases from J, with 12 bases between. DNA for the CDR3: TGCGCCAGCAGCCAAGGCCAGGGGCTAGCAGATACGCAGTATTTT. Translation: CASSQGQGLADTQYF.

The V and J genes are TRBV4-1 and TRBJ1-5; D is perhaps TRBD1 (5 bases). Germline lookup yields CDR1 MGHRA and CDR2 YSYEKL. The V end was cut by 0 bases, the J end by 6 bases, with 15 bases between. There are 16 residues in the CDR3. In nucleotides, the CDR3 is TGCGCCAGCAGCCAAGAGGGGACGGGAGCGGGTCAGCCCCAGCATTTT. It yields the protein CASSQEGTGAGQPQHF.

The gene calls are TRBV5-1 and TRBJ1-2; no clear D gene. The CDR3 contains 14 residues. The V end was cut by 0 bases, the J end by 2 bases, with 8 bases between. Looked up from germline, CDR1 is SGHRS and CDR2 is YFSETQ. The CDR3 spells CASSLDRRNYGYTF. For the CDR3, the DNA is TGCGCCAGCAGCTTGGATAGGAGGAACTATGGCTACACCTTC. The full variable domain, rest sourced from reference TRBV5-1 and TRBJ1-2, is KAGVTQTPRYLIKTRGQQVTLSCSPISGHRSVSWYQQTPGQGLQFLFEYFSETQRNKGNFPGRFSGRQFSNSRSEMNVSTLELGDSALYLCASSLDRRNYGYTFGSGTRLTVV.

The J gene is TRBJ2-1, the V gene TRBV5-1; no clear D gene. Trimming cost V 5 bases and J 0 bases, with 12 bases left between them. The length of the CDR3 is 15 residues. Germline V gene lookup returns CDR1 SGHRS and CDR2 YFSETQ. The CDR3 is CASRLIPGSYNEQFF. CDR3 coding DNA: TGCGCCAGCAGACTAATACCCGGCTCCTACAATGAGCAGTTCTTC. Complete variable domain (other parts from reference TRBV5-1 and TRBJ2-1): KAGVTQTPRYLIKTRGQQVTLSCSPISGHRSVSWYQQTPGQGLQFLFEYFSETQRNKGNFPGRFSGRQFSNSRSEMNVSTLELGDSALYLCASRLIPGSYNEQFFGPGTRLTVL.

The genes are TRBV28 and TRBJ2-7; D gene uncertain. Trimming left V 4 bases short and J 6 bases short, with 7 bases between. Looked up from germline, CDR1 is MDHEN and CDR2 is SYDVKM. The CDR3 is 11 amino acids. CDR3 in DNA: TGTGCCAGCAGTTCCCCCCGCGAGCAGTACTTC. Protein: CASSSPREQYF.

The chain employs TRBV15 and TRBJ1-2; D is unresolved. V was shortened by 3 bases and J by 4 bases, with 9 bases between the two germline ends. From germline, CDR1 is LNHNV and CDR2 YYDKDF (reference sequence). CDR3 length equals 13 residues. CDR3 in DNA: TGTGCCACCAGCAGGCTCCGATCCTATGGCTACACCTTC. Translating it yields CATSRLRSYGYTF.

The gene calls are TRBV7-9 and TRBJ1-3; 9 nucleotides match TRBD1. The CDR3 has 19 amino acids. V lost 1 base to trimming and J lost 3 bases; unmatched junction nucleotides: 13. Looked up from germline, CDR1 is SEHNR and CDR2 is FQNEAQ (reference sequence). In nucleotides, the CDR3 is TGTGCCAGCAGCTTAGTAGGGCGGACAGGGGTCGGTCATGGAAACACCATATATTTT. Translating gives CASSLVGRTGVGHGNTIYF.

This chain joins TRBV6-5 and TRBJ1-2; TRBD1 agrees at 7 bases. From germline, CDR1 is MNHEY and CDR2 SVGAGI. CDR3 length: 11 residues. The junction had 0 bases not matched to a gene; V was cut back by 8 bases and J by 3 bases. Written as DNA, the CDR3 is TGTGCCAGCGGGACAGACTATGGCTACACCTTC. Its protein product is CASGTDYGYTF.

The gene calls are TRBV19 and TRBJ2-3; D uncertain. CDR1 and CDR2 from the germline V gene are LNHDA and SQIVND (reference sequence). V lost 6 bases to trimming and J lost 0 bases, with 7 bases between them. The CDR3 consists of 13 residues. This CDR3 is CASRTPSTDTQYF. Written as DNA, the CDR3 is TGTGCCAGTAGAACACCTAGCACAGATACGCAGTATTTT.